One sample yielded the 17 T cell receptor beta chains listed below, sequenced in a study of blood T cell repertoires in COVID-19. The table came from immunoSEQ multiplex PCR; TCRdb's copy has only in-frame clones and leaves some out. There are some 270,000 clones in the sample; 85% to 90% occur only once, and around 0.8% lies in the top ten. The sequencing sample was made of peripheral blood. All receptors come from a man aged 25 to 45 with acute or convalescent COVID-19.

This clone was seen a single time. The chain joins TRBV15 to TRBJ2-3; a weak D match, TRBD2 (5 bases). V shed 5 bases and J shed 10 bases, with 31 bases lying between them. Looked up from germline, CDR1 is LNHNV and CDR2 is YYDKDF (reference sequence). The CDR3 is 18 amino acids. Here the CDR3 reads CATSGTILTLGPGWAQYF. The CDR3 DNA sequence: TGTGCCACCAGCGGCACGATTTTAACACTGGGCCCGGGATGGGCGCAGTATTTT.

This chain joins TRBV9 and TRBJ1-1, with a possible D match to TRBD1 (5 bases). The V gene lost 5 bases and the J gene lost 3 bases, with 11 bases spanning the gap. The V gene's germline CDR1 is SGDLS and CDR2 YYNGEE. The CDR3 totals 13 residues. The chain's CDR3 is CASSQGRDTEAFF. CDR3 nucleotide sequence: TGTGCCAGCAGTCAGGGCCGCGACACTGAAGCTTTCTTT. Looking up the rest from reference TRBV9 and TRBJ1-1 gives the full variable domain: DSGVTQTPKHLITATGQRVTLRCSPRSGDLSVYWYQQSLDQGLQFLIQYYNGEERAKGNILERFSAQQFPDLHSELNLSSLELGDSALYFCASSQGRDTEAFFGQGTRLTVV.

The chain couples TRBV9 to TRBJ2-1; D gene uncertain. V lost 4 bases to trimming and J lost 0 bases, with 11 bases between them. Germline values: CDR1 SGDLS, CDR2 YYNGEE. CDR3 length: 15 amino acids. The CDR3 region has the DNA TGTGCCAGCAGCCTGAGTCATGCCTCCTACAATGAGCAGTTCTTC. It specifies CASSLSHASYNEQFF.

The chain carries TRBV7-3 and TRBJ2-2; 7 bases line up with TRBD1. CDR3 length: 16 amino acids. V dropped 1 base and J dropped 7; count of bases not matched to a gene: 9. Germline V CDR1 and CDR2: SGHTA, FQGTGA. Here the CDR3 DNA reads TGTGCCAGCAGCTTAAGACAGGGCGAGGGTAGCGGGGAGCTGTTTTTT. It encodes CASSLRQGEGSGELFF.

This clone was counted a single time. Mismatch with germline at one junction end may stem from a read error. This chain links TRBV29-1 with TRBJ2-7; possible D gene TRBD2, 5 bases. This CDR3 region has 13 residues. In germline, CDR1 is SQVTM, CDR2 ANQGSEA. The CDR3 protein is CSVEDSRGFSPFF. The CDR3 nucleotides read TGCAGCGTTGAAGATAGTCGGGGTTTTTCCCCTTTCTTC.

V usage is TRBV7-9 and J usage is TRBJ2-7; unclear D gene. The CDR3 consists of 14 residues. The germline V gene has CDR1 SEHNR and CDR2 FQNEAQ (reference sequence). Trimming stripped 1 base from V and 3 bases from J, with 10 bases between. CDR3 in DNA: TGTGCCAGCAGCTTAGAGTCCGACTTCTACGAGCAGTACTTC. Translation gives CASSLESDFYEQYF.

The gene calls are TRBV9 and TRBJ1-1; 8 bases are shared with TRBD1. Germline trimming cut 4 bases from V and 9 bases from J; bases unmatched to any gene: 8. The CDR3 consists of 13 residues. CDR1 is SGDLS, CDR2 YYNGEE, per germline. DNA for the CDR3: TGTGCCAGCAGCAATCGGACAGGGCAGAAAGCTTTCTTT. Its translation is CASSNRTGQKAFF. Filled out from reference TRBV9 and TRBJ1-1, the complete variable domain reads DSGVTQTPKHLITATGQRVTLRCSPRSGDLSVYWYQQSLDQGLQFLIQYYNGEERAKGNILERFSAQQFPDLHSELNLSSLELGDSALYFCASSNRTGQKAFFGQGTRLTVV.

In its sample, this clone was seen a few times. The gene calls are TRBV2 and TRBJ2-3; TRBD2 agrees at 11 bases. The CDR3 has 14 residues. Trimming removed 3 bases from V and 9 bases from J; junction bases left unmatched: 5. Per germline, CDR1 SNHLY and CDR2 FYNNEI. The CDR3 here is CASSDSRLAGTQYF. The CDR3 DNA reads TGTGCCAGCAGTGATAGTAGACTAGCGGGGACGCAGTATTTT.

The chain joins TRBV6-2 or TRBV6-3 to TRBJ1-4; tentative D call: TRBD1 (6 bases). V was shortened by 4 bases and J by 14 bases, with 20 bases between the two germline ends. This CDR3 spans 14 amino acids. Germline CDR1 reads MNHEY; CDR2 reads SVGEGT. The DNA of the CDR3 is TGTGCCAGCAGTTTTGGACAGACTTCTACAGACCTGTTTTTT. Amino acid sequence: CASSFGQTSTDLFF.

V and J are TRBV6-5 and TRBJ1-2; D not certain. Deletions cut 5 bases from V and 8 bases from J, with 15 bases between. Germline values: CDR1 MNHEY, CDR2 SVGAGI. The CDR3 loop spans 13 amino acids. The CDR3, as DNA: TGTGCCAGCAGTACGGGAAATAGCTGGGGCTACACCTTC. Residues: CASSTGNSWGYTF.

The J gene is TRBJ1-1, the V gene TRBV28, with a tentative D call TRBD1 (5 bases). The CDR3 totals 14 residues. The germline V gene has CDR1 MDHEN and CDR2 SYDVKM. Trimming removed 6 bases at V and 5 bases at J, with 16 bases between. In nucleotides, the CDR3 is TGTGCCAGCAGCGTGGATTTAAAGGGGACTGAAGCTTTCTTT. Its translation: CASSVDLKGTEAFF. The full variable domain, its missing parts supplied by reference TRBV28 and TRBJ1-1, is DVKVTQSSRYLVKRTGEKVFLECVQDMDHENMFWYRQDPGLGLRLIYFSYDVKMKEKGDIPEGYSVSREKKERFSLILESASTNQTSMYLCASSVDLKGTEAFFGQGTRLTVV.

The V call is TRBV4-1, the J call TRBJ2-7; 11 bases agree with TRBD2. The CDR3 runs to 19 residues. The V segment lost 4 bases and the J segment 1 base; nucleotides outside the gene matches: 15. Germline V gene lookup returns CDR1 MGHRA and CDR2 YSYEKL. This CDR3 reads CASSPGPSSGRLISYEQYF. DNA of the CDR3: TGCGCCAGCAGCCCAGGCCCCTCTAGCGGGAGGCTAATTTCCTACGAGCAGTACTTC.

The chain links TRBV5-5 to TRBJ1-3, with 11 bases matching TRBD1. V lost 3 bases to trimming and J lost 1 base; unmatched junction nucleotides: 12. CDR1 SGHKS and CDR2 YYEKEE come from the germline V gene (reference sequence). The CDR3 covers 19 residues. Here the CDR3 reads CASSWVGPGQGASGNTIYF. CDR3 bases: TGTGCCAGCAGCTGGGTTGGGCCTGGACAGGGGGCTTCTGGAAACACCATATATTTT.

The chain links TRBV2 to TRBJ1-2; no reliable D call. The CDR3 is 12 residues long. Germline V gene sequence: CDR1 SNHLY, CDR2 FYNNEI. V was shortened by 8 bases and J by 4 bases, with 11 bases between the two germline ends. CDR3 DNA: TGTGCCAGCTCCTCCGCACTCTATGGCTACACCTTC. Its protein product is CASSSALYGYTF.

The chain links TRBV9 to TRBJ2-2; 11 positions agree with TRBD1. V lost 4 bases and J lost 6; bases outside the gene matches: 8. Germline V gene sequence: CDR1 SGDLS, CDR2 YYNGEE. The CDR3 contains 16 residues. The CDR3 loop reads CASSPRTGGSAGELFF. In DNA form, the CDR3 reads TGTGCCAGCAGCCCACGGACAGGGGGCAGCGCCGGGGAGCTGTTTTTT.

This rearrangement joins TRBV3-1 (or the pseudogene TRBV3-2) to TRBJ1-2; D remains unclear. In germline, CDR1 is LGHDT, CDR2 YNNKEL (reference sequence). This CDR3 spans 14 amino acids. Trimming removed 0 bases at V and 8 bases at J, with 13 bases between. For the CDR3, the DNA is TGTGCCAGCAGCCAAGATTTCCTTCTAGGCGGCTACACCTTC. Its protein product is CASSQDFLLGGYTF.

The rearrangement uses TRBV19 and TRBJ1-2; possible D gene TRBD1, 5 bases. Germline V lookup: CDR1 LNHDA, CDR2 SQIVND (reference sequence). The ends were cut back, 3 bases at V and 9 bases at J, with 14 bases in the middle. The CDR3 sequence is 13 residues long. CDR3 nucleotide sequence: TGTGCCAGTAGTATTGATCGGGCAGGGAGCTACACCTTC. Protein: CASSIDRAGSYTF.